The 22 T cell receptor beta chains below all came from one sample that was sequenced in a study of blood T cell repertoires in COVID-19. Using immunoSEQ multiplex PCR, the repertoire was profiled, and TCRdb retains in-frame clones only, with some absent. Altogether 130,000 or so clones are present, around 85% being singletons, with the ten largest covering 15% to 20%. Sequencing was done on a sample of peripheral blood. The origin of the receptors is a woman aged 50 to 60 who had recovered from COVID-19.

The rearrangement uses TRBV29-1 and TRBJ1-2; D call uncertain. The germline V gene has CDR1 SQVTM and CDR2 ANQGSEA. Trimming took off 4 bases at V and 0 bases at J, with 12 bases between the two ends. The CDR3 contains 14 residues. The CDR3 DNA follows: TGCAGCGTTGGACTTGGATACCCTAACTATGGCTACACCTTC. Translation gives CSVGLGYPNYGYTF.

V and J are TRBV5-4 and TRBJ2-7; 9 bases are shared with TRBD2. In germline, CDR1 is SGHNT, CDR2 YYREEE (reference sequence). This CDR3 is 14 amino acids long. V dropped 2 bases and J dropped 6; count of bases not matched to a gene: 6. The CDR3 protein is CASSFPGTSIEQYF. The CDR3 nucleotides read TGTGCCAGCAGCTTTCCCGGGACTAGCATCGAGCAGTACTTC.

This chain links TRBV5-1 with TRBJ2-3, with 7 bases aligning to TRBD1. V was pared by 4 bases and J by 1 base, with 9 bases of the junction left unmatched. CDR3 length equals 16 residues. CDR1 is SGHRS, CDR2 YFSETQ, per germline. DNA for the CDR3: TGCGCCAGCAGCCAGATGACAGGGATCGGCACAGATACGCAGTATTTT. Encoded protein: CASSQMTGIGTDTQYF.

This chain connects TRBV4-2 to TRBJ2-5, with 10 positions matching TRBD2. The germline V gene has CDR1 LGHNA and CDR2 YNFKEQ. This CDR3 has 17 residues. Trimming cost V 1 base and J 5 bases; bases outside gene matches: 10. This chain's CDR3 is CASSQVSSGRAGETQYF. CDR3 DNA: TGTGCCAGCAGCCAAGTCTCAAGCGGGAGGGCCGGGGAGACCCAGTACTTC.

The V call is TRBV6-2 or TRBV6-3, the J call TRBJ2-7; possible D gene TRBD2, 5 bases. V was shortened by 3 bases and J by 5 bases, with 20 bases between the two germline ends. This CDR3 has 16 amino acids. Looked up from germline, CDR1 is MNHEY and CDR2 is SVGEGT. The CDR3 protein is CASSYIRVGGRHEQYF. Here the CDR3 DNA reads TGTGCCAGCAGTTATATTCGGGTCGGAGGTAGGCACGAGCAGTACTTC.

A single count supports this clone. The chain is built from TRBV7-9 and TRBJ1-5; D call uncertain. Per germline, CDR1 SEHNR and CDR2 FQNEAQ (reference sequence). Trimming left V 1 base short and J 9 bases short, with 10 bases between. The CDR3 runs 13 residues. CDR3 loop: CASSLVGPAPQHF. As DNA, the CDR3 is TGTGCCAGCAGCTTAGTGGGCCCCGCGCCCCAGCATTTT.

The chain couples TRBV19 to TRBJ2-7; 9 nucleotides align to TRBD2. CDR1 LNHDA and CDR2 SQIVND come from the germline V gene (reference sequence). V gave up 3 bases and J gave up 7 bases; unmatched junction bases: 7. This CDR3 contains 14 residues. The CDR3 DNA reads TGTGCCAGTAGTATTAGTAGGCTAGCGGGAGAGCAGTACTTC. Protein sequence: CASSISRLAGEQYF.

The rearrangement joins TRBV29-1 to TRBJ2-1, with 9 positions matching TRBD2. The V gene end was trimmed by 7 bases and the J gene end by 2 bases; junction bases not matched to a gene: 3. This CDR3 has 13 amino acids. The germline gives CDR1 SQVTM, CDR2 ANQGSEA. In DNA, the CDR3 is TGCAGCGGATCTAGCGGGGCCTACAATGAGCAGTTCTTC. Its protein product is CSGSSGAYNEQFF.

The V and J genes are TRBV30 and TRBJ2-1; D is possibly TRBD2 (7 bases). The V gene lost 4 bases and the J gene lost 6 bases, with 10 bases spanning the gap. CDR1 GTSNPN and CDR2 SVGIG come from the germline V gene (reference sequence). This CDR3 is 12 amino acids long. The CDR3 spells CAWKGGGNEQFF. In nucleotides, the CDR3 is TGTGCCTGGAAGGGGGGGGGCAATGAGCAGTTCTTC.

This clone came up many times. Other DNA sequences in the same sample also yield this CDR3. The CDR3 DNA follows: TGTGCCGGCGGGACTAGCGGGACCTACGAGCAGTACTTC. It is translated as CAGGTSGTYEQYF. The V call is TRBV30, the J call TRBJ2-7, with 13 positions matching TRBD2. Germline V gene sequence: CDR1 GTSNPN, CDR2 SVGIG (reference sequence). V was clipped by 8 bases and J by 2 bases; unmatched bases: 3. This CDR3 region has 13 residues.

The V gene is TRBV10-2, the J gene TRBJ2-5; D is perhaps TRBD1 (5 bases). The CDR3 has 15 amino acids. Germline CDR1 and CDR2: WSHSY and SAAADI. Trimming removed 5 bases at V and 5 bases at J, with 18 bases between. As DNA, the CDR3 is TGCGCCAGCAGTCCATCGCAGGGTCGGACGGAGACCCAGTACTTC. It is translated as CASSPSQGRTETQYF.

The chain is built from TRBV15 and TRBJ1-6; 7 bases match TRBD1. CDR1 and CDR2 (germline): LNHNV, YYDKDF (reference sequence). The CDR3 is 15 residues long. The V gene end was trimmed by 0 bases and the J gene end by 9 bases; junction bases not matched to a gene: 5. Here the CDR3 DNA reads TGTGCCACCAGCAGAGATCCCGCAGGGGGTTCACCCCTCCACTTT. Its protein product is CATSRDPAGGSPLHF.

This clone is a singleton in its sample. The V gene is TRBV25-1, the J gene TRBJ2-2; possibly TRBD1 for D (6 bases). Between the trimmed V and J ends, which lost 7 bases and 4 bases, there was a span of 19 bases. Germline V gives CDR1 MGHDK, CDR2 SYGVNS. The CDR3 covers 16 residues. The CDR3 region has the DNA TGTGCCAGCACAGGACCAAACAGGGCAGGCACCGGGGAGCTGTTTTTT. It encodes CASTGPNRAGTGELFF.

The chain carries TRBV7-9 and TRBJ2-1, with 7 positions matching TRBD2. The V and J ends lost 6 bases and 7 bases, in that order; junction bases with no gene match: 18. The CDR3 length is 17 residues. Germline CDR1 SEHNR, CDR2 FQNEAQ (reference sequence). The CDR3 protein is CASRPLAEPSIGNEQFF. As DNA, the CDR3 is TGTGCCAGCAGACCCCTAGCGGAGCCCTCGATTGGAAATGAGCAGTTCTTC.

The chain combines TRBV6-1 with TRBJ1-3; D is undetermined. The CDR3 is 15 amino acids. From germline, CDR1 is MNHNS and CDR2 SASEGT. Trimming left V 1 base short and J 1 base short, with 8 bases between. CDR3: CASSEVGVSGNTIYF. The CDR3 DNA reads TGTGCCAGCAGTGAAGTAGGAGTATCTGGAAACACCATATATTTT.

This clone has just one count. The CDR3 here is CASRPDRLTYEQYF. The CDR3 DNA follows: TGTGCCAGCAGGCCGGACAGACTAACCTACGAGCAGTACTTC. V is TRBV27 and J is TRBJ2-7; tentatively, D is TRBD1 (6 bases). The CDR3 spans 14 residues. Germline assignment: CDR1 MNHEY and CDR2 SMNVEV (reference sequence). V was trimmed by 6 bases and J by 2 bases, leaving 14 bases between them.

J is TRBJ2-6 and V is TRBV18; weak D call: TRBD1 (5 bases). CDR1 and CDR2 from the germline V gene are KGHSH and LQKENI. The V gene lost 3 bases and the J gene lost 0 bases, with 6 bases spanning the gap. This CDR3 has 15 amino acids. The DNA for the CDR3 is TGTGCCAGCTCACCTAGGGGCTCTGGGGCCAACGTCCTGACTTTC. Amino acids: CASSPRGSGANVLTF.

The CDR3 spells CATLDRGMGEAFF. Written as DNA, the CDR3 is TGTGCCACGTTGGACAGGGGAATGGGTGAAGCTTTCTTT. The genes are TRBV6-6 and TRBJ1-1; TRBD1 matches at 9 bases. The CDR3 covers 13 residues. Trimming at V came to 10 bases and at J to 7 bases, leaving 10 bases not matched to a gene. Germline values: CDR1 MNHNY, CDR2 SVGAGI (reference sequence).

This chain links TRBV18 with TRBJ1-1; 7 positions agree with TRBD1. Losses at the gene ends were 3 bases for V and 11 bases for J; bases not matched to a gene: 6. This CDR3 comprises 12 residues. In germline, CDR1 is KGHSH, CDR2 LQKENI. CDR3 sequence reads: CASSPITGDAFF. The CDR3 nucleotides read TGTGCCAGCTCACCGATTACAGGGGATGCTTTCTTT. The full variable domain, rest sourced from reference TRBV18 and TRBJ1-1, is NAGVMQNPRHLVRRRGQEARLRCSPMKGHSHVYWYRQLPEEGLKFMVYLQKENIIDESGMPKERFSAEFPKEGPSILRIQQVVRGDSAAYFCASSPITGDAFFGQGTRLTVV.

The chain combines TRBV9 with TRBJ2-5, with 7 positions matching TRBD1. CDR3 length: 15 amino acids. V dropped 4 bases and J dropped 0; count of bases not matched to a gene: 6. CDR1 and CDR2 (germline): SGDLS, YYNGEE. The CDR3 protein is CASSFEGQNQETQYF. CDR3 sequence (DNA): TGTGCCAGCAGCTTCGAGGGACAGAACCAAGAGACCCAGTACTTC.

The V and J genes are TRBV6-5 and TRBJ1-1; D remains unclear. There are 14 residues in the CDR3. Germline V CDR1 and CDR2: MNHEY, SVGAGI. Trimming shortened V by 7 bases and J by 1 base, and 13 bases separated the two germline ends. The CDR3 region has the DNA TGTGCCAGCACATTTGGGAGGCAGAACACTGAAGCTTTCTTT. Encoded protein: CASTFGRQNTEAFF.

The chain has TRBV7-8 and TRBJ2-4; TRBD1 aligns across 8 bases. CDR1 and CDR2 (germline): SGHVS, FQNEAQ. V was clipped by 3 bases and J by 2 bases; unmatched bases: 9. CDR3 size: 17 residues. CDR3 sequence reads: CASSFPRGQGPKNIQYF. The DNA of the CDR3 is TGTGCCAGCAGCTTTCCCCGCGGACAGGGCCCCAAAAACATTCAGTACTTC.